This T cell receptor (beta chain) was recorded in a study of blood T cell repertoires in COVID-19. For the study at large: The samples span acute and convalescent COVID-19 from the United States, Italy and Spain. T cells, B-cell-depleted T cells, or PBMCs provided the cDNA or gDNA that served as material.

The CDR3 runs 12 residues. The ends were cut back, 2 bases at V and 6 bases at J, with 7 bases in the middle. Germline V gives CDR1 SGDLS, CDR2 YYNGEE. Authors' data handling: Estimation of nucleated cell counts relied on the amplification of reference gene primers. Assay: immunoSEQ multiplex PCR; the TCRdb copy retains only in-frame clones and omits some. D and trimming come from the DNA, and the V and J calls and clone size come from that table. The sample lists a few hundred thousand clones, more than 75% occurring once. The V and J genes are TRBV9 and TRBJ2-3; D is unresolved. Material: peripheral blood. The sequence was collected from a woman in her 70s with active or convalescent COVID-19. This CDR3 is CASSVLGDTQYF. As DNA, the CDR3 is TGTGCCAGCAGCGTCCTAGGCGATACGCAGTATTTT.